Following are 5 T cell receptor beta chains from one sample sequenced in a study of cytomegalovirus exposure and HLA in healthy donors. Primers for the PCR totalled 60 Vbeta and 13 Jbeta. The repertoire was sequenced with immunoSEQ multiplex PCR; TCRdb's copy has only in-frame clones and lacks some. Seen here are some 210,000 clones, roughly 76% observed once, and the top ten hold approximately 2%. Specimen: PBMCs. These receptors were obtained from a woman in her twenties or thirties in good health and CMV-seropositive.

The rearrangement joins TRBV2 to TRBJ2-4, with D tentatively TRBD2 (7 bases). The germline gives CDR1 SNHLY, CDR2 FYNNEI. The CDR3 has 21 residues. With 6 bases removed from V and 0 bases from J, the gap between germline ends came to 30 bases. CDR3 protein: CASRPSRGDKLLNKAKNIQYF. CDR3 nucleotides: TGTGCCAGCAGGCCCTCCCGGGGGGACAAGCTGCTAAATAAAGCCAAAAACATTCAGTACTTC. Supplemented by reference TRBV2 and TRBJ2-4, the full variable domain reads EPEVTQTPSHQVTQMGQEVILRCVPISNHLYFYWYRQILGQKVEFLVSFYNNEISEKSEIFDDQFSVERPDGSNFTLKIRSTKLEDSAMYFCASRPSRGDKLLNKAKNIQYFGAGTRLSVL.

This clone was detected only a few times. V is TRBV5-1 and J is TRBJ2-1; 8 bases line up with TRBD2. The CDR3 length is 15 residues. The V gene end was trimmed by 0 bases and the J gene end by 9 bases; junction bases not matched to a gene: 8. From germline, CDR1 is SGHRS and CDR2 YFSETQ. CDR3 in DNA: TGCGCCAGCAGCTTGGTAGCGTTAGCGGGGATTGAGCAGTTCTTC. Translation gives CASSLVALAGIEQFF.

This clone came up a few times. The chain couples TRBV30 to TRBJ1-5, with D possibly TRBD1 on 6 matching bases. This CDR3 contains 13 residues. V shed 4 bases and J shed 7 bases, with 14 bases lying between them. From germline, CDR1 is GTSNPN and CDR2 SVGIG (reference sequence). CDR3 nucleotide sequence: TGTGCCTGGAATAACAGGGTGGGCCAGCCCCAGCATTTT. It encodes CAWNNRVGQPQHF.

The rearrangement joins TRBV30 to TRBJ1-6; TRBD1 matches 11 bases. The CDR3 is 16 residues long. The junction had 8 bases not matched to a gene; V was cut back by 2 bases and J by 8 bases. CDR1 and CDR2 from the germline V gene are GTSNPN and SVGIG (reference sequence). This CDR3 reads CAWSSRRTGGDSPLHF. CDR3 bases: TGTGCCTGGAGTTCCCGACGGACAGGGGGCGATTCACCCCTCCACTTT.

The chain combines TRBV30 with TRBJ2-1; tentative D call: TRBD1 (6 bases). Germline V gives CDR1 GTSNPN, CDR2 SVGIG (reference sequence). Trimming removed 5 bases from V and 7 bases from J, with 15 bases in between. CDR3 length: 13 residues. The CDR3 sequence is CAWGLHRENEQFF. The CDR3 coding sequence is TGTGCCTGGGGCCTCCACAGGGAAAATGAGCAGTTCTTC. Combining the CDR3 with reference TRBV30 and TRBJ2-1 gives the whole variable domain SQTIHQWPATLVQPVGSPLSLECTVEGTSNPNLYWYRQAAGRGLQLLFYSVGIGQISSEVPQNLSASRPQDRQFILSSKKLLLSDSGFYLCAWGLHRENEQFFGPGTRLTVL.